This note documents a single T cell receptor (beta chain) sequence. Its antigen is undetermined. These data originate in a study of T cell repertoires in cytomegalovirus infection. Study at large: Public TCR beta signatures provided an indication of both CMV infection and a matching HLA type. Broader study findings: Based on cumulative public TCR beta family frequency, carriers of CMV plus the relevant HLA were identified.

Germline V lookup: CDR1 SGHTA, CDR2 FQGNSA. Unmatched junction bases numbered 7, after V lost 6 bases and J lost 2 bases. The CDR3 runs 17 residues. TCRdb called the reads again in MiXCR, with one record for every CDR3 protein. The sample has about 100,000 distinct CDR3 sequences, 23% seen once. The sample taken for sequencing was CD8+ T cells from PBMCs. The chain has TRBV7-2 and TRBJ2-4, with 13 bases aligning to TRBD2. The origin of this receptor is a human donor in good health (CMV status not recorded). Some clones in this sample may be carry-over from other donors' samples. The CDR3 DNA reads TGTGCCAGCAGTCTCCTACTAGCGGGGGGGCCCAAAAACATTCAGTACTTC. Translation gives CASSLLLAGGPKNIQYF.